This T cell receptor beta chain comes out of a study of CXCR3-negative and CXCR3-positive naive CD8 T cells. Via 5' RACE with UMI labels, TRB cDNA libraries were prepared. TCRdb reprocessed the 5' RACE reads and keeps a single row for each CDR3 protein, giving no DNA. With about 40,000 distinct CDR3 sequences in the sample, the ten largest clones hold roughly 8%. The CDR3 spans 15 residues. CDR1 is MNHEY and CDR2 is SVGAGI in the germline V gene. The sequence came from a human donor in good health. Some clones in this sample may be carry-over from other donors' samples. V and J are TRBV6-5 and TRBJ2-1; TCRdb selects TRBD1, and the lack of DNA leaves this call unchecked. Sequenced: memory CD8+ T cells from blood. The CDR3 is CASRAGTGDYNEQFF.